By sample fraction, the clone carrying this T cell receptor beta chain is medium-sized (0.01 to 0.1%). Time point specified: sample taken at primary tumor resection. Tumor, nontumor lung or frozen PBMC supplied whole RNA that was sequenced unsorted. These data belong to a study of spatial heterogeneity in lung cancer. A single record per CDR3 protein comes from TCRdb applying MiXCR to the 5' RACE reads. The sample includes around 2,900 distinct CDR3 sequences, roughly 18% of them seen just once. The receptor comes from a male donor with early-stage non-small cell lung cancer. The sequenced sample was normal lung tissue next to the tumor, obtained at surgery.

DNA for the CDR3: TGTGCCAGCAGTTCTAGCGGGGGACAAGAGACCCAGTACTTC. Translation: CASSSSGGQETQYF. The chain is built from TRBV2 and TRBJ2-5; 10 bases match TRBD2. The V segment lost 5 bases and the J segment 2 bases; nucleotides outside the gene matches: 2. The germline V gene has CDR1 SNHLY and CDR2 FYNNEI. The CDR3 covers 14 residues.